The 20 T cell receptor beta chains presented below share a single source sample, sequenced in a study of OX40 agonist ivuxolimab in advanced cancers. TCRdb's copy holds only in-frame clones and misses some; the assay was immunoSEQ multiplex PCR. The sample yields 30,000 to 35,000 clones, around 84% seen once. Sequences were derived from CD4+ or CD8+ T cells sorted from blood, sampled in a trial of the OX40 agonist ivuxolimab. The source of these receptors is an adult with an advanced solid tumor such as melanoma, head and neck, liver or kidney cancer.

V is TRBV2 and J is TRBJ1-6, with a weak D call TRBD1 (5 bases). Germline lookup yields CDR1 SNHLY and CDR2 FYNNEI. Trimming took off 7 bases at V and 3 bases at J, with 19 bases between the two ends. The CDR3 runs to 17 residues. CDR3 region: CASTPLTGTVYNSPLHF. The CDR3 bases are TGTGCCAGCACCCCCCTAACCGGGACGGTCTATAATTCACCCCTCCACTTT.

This chain joins TRBV18 and TRBJ1-1; D ambiguous. Germline V CDR1 and CDR2: KGHSH, LQKENI. The CDR3 totals 14 residues. Trimming removed 2 bases at V and 1 base at J, with 8 bases between. This chain's CDR3 is CASSPMKGNTEAFF. The CDR3 bases are TGTGCCAGCTCACCAATGAAAGGGAACACTGAAGCTTTCTTT.

The V call is TRBV5-4, the J call TRBJ2-5, with D unresolved. The CDR3 sequence is 14 residues long. The germline V gene has CDR1 SGHNT and CDR2 YYREEE (reference sequence). Trimming shortened V by 6 bases and J by 3 bases, and 15 bases separated the two germline ends. The CDR3 spells CASTHNRREETQYF. CDR3 coding DNA: TGTGCCAGCACCCATAATAGAAGGGAAGAGACCCAGTACTTC.

The J gene is TRBJ2-3, the V gene TRBV25-1; D is ambiguous. The V gene's germline CDR1 is MGHDK and CDR2 SYGVNS. Trimming stripped 3 bases from V and 5 bases from J, with 6 bases between. CDR3 length: 12 residues. The CDR3 is CASSDWGDTQYF. For the CDR3, the DNA is TGTGCCAGCAGTGATTGGGGAGATACGCAGTATTTT.

V usage is TRBV28 and J usage is TRBJ1-1, with unresolved D. The CDR3 is 11 residues long. Germline CDR1 reads MDHEN; CDR2 reads SYDVKM. V was clipped by 6 bases and J by 2 bases, with 4 bases between them. CDR3 sequence (DNA): TGTGCCAGCAGATTCAACACTGAAGCTTTCTTT. As protein: CASRFNTEAFF.

The V and J genes are TRBV25-1 and TRBJ2-7, with no clear D. V was shortened by 6 bases and J by 0 bases, with 18 bases between the two germline ends. This CDR3 comprises 16 residues. Germline V gene lookup returns CDR1 MGHDK and CDR2 SYGVNS. CDR3 protein: CASSTKAARDSYEQYF. The CDR3 nucleotides are TGTGCCAGCAGCACGAAGGCGGCTCGCGACTCCTACGAGCAGTACTTC.

The chain is built from TRBV9 and TRBJ1-1; 9 positions match TRBD1. This CDR3 spans 14 amino acids. The ends lost 0 bases at V and 6 bases at J; junction bases unmatched: 3. Germline CDR1 SGDLS, CDR2 YYNGEE. This CDR3 reads CASSVVDRGSEAFF. The CDR3 nucleotides are TGTGCCAGCAGCGTAGTAGACAGGGGGTCTGAAGCTTTCTTT.

In its sample, this clone was seen a few times. This chain connects TRBV6-5 to TRBJ1-2, with a weak D call TRBD1 (5 bases). Trimming removed 8 bases at V and 7 bases at J, with 20 bases between. The CDR3 runs 14 residues. CDR1 and CDR2 (germline): MNHEY, SVGAGI. The CDR3 loop is CASRTLNRQLGYTF. The CDR3 bases are TGTGCCAGCCGAACCCTTAATCGACAGCTTGGCTACACCTTC.

V gene TRBV12-5 combines with J gene TRBJ2-7; 12 nucleotides agree with TRBD2. Losses at the gene ends were 0 bases for V and 1 base for J; bases not matched to a gene: 7. There are 18 residues in the CDR3. Germline V gene data show CDR1 as LGHNT and CDR2 as FRNRAP. CDR3: CASGLVRLAGEKSYEQYF. CDR3 DNA: TGTGCTAGTGGTTTGGTGAGACTAGCGGGAGAAAAATCCTACGAGCAGTACTTC.

The chain carries TRBV7-9 and TRBJ1-5; D is perhaps TRBD1 (5 bases). V lost 5 bases and J 5 bases, leaving 10 bases between the germline ends. The CDR3 totals 13 residues. CDR1 is SEHNR and CDR2 is FQNEAQ in the germline V gene (reference sequence). The DNA for the CDR3 is TGTGCCAGCAGCCCAACAGGCGATCAGCCCCAGCATTTT. Protein sequence: CASSPTGDQPQHF.

This clone has just one count. The gene calls are TRBV10-3 and TRBJ2-1; perhaps TRBD2 as D (5 bases). From germline, CDR1 is ENHRY and CDR2 SYGVKD. CDR3 size: 15 residues. V was pared by 3 bases and J by 0 bases, with 9 bases between. The CDR3 region is CAISDLGSSYNEQFF. The CDR3 DNA is TGTGCCATCAGTGATCTGGGGAGCTCCTACAATGAGCAGTTCTTC.

J is TRBJ2-1 and V is TRBV10-3; no definite D call. The CDR3 runs to 12 residues. Germline V lookup: CDR1 ENHRY, CDR2 SYGVKD. Trimming took off 6 bases at V and 6 bases at J, with 9 bases between the two ends. The CDR3 region is CAIRLNSNEQFF. Here the CDR3 DNA reads TGTGCCATCAGGTTGAACAGCAATGAGCAGTTCTTC.

The V and J genes are TRBV7-6 and TRBJ2-1, with 10 bases that match TRBD2. Per germline, CDR1 SGHVS and CDR2 FNYEAQ. The trim removed 8 bases at V and 7 bases at J, leaving 8 bases unmatched. The CDR3 has 14 residues. As DNA, the CDR3 is TGTGCCAGCGGTCTAGCGGGAGTTCTGAATGAGCAGTTCTTC. Protein product: CASGLAGVLNEQFF.

This sequence joins TRBV11-3 and TRBJ1-3; D remains unclear. The CDR3 contains 14 residues. Per the germline V gene, CDR1 is SGHNT and CDR2 is YENEEA. Trimming removed 1 base from V and 0 bases from J, with 4 bases in between. Here the CDR3 DNA reads TGTGCCAGCAGCTTAGGGACCTCTGGAAACACCATATATTTT. Residues: CASSLGTSGNTIYF.

This sequence joins TRBV4-2 and TRBJ1-4; D possibly corresponds to TRBD1 (5 bases). Germline CDR1 reads LGHNA; CDR2 reads YNFKEQ. V was cut by 0 bases and J by 7 bases, with 9 bases left in between. The CDR3 has 14 amino acids. CDR3 in amino acids: CASSQDRAGEKLFF. CDR3 coding DNA: TGTGCCAGCAGCCAAGACAGGGCGGGTGAAAAACTGTTTTTT.

This clone has just one count. This sequence joins TRBV19 and TRBJ2-6; 7 bases match TRBD2. The CDR3 consists of 17 residues. The V and J ends lost 0 bases and 2 bases, in that order; junction bases with no gene match: 4. The germline gives CDR1 LNHDA, CDR2 SQIVND (reference sequence). The CDR3 reads CASSIDAGGAGANVLTF. DNA for the CDR3: TGTGCCAGTAGTATAGATGCTGGGGGGGCTGGGGCCAACGTCCTGACTTTC. Looking up the rest from reference TRBV19 and TRBJ2-6 gives the full variable domain: DGGITQSPKYLFRKEGQNVTLSCEQNLNHDAMYWYRQDPGQGLRLIYYSQIVNDFQKGDIAEGYSVSREKKESFPLTVTSAQKNPTAFYLCASSIDAGGAGANVLTFGAGSRLTVL.

This chain uses TRBV7-9 with TRBJ1-4; no definite D call. This CDR3 is 16 amino acids long. Germline V lookup: CDR1 SEHNR, CDR2 FQNEAQ (reference sequence). V was trimmed by 1 base and J by 8 bases, leaving 17 bases between them. The CDR3 is CASSLGGPTIGEKLFF. In nucleotides, the CDR3 is TGTGCCAGCAGCTTAGGAGGACCTACAATAGGGGAAAAACTGTTTTTT.

The CDR3 sequence: CASSQIRDRNYGYTF. CDR3 nucleotide sequence: TGTGCCAGCAGCCAAATCCGGGACAGAAACTATGGCTACACCTTC. The rearrangement links TRBV5-8 to TRBJ1-2; TRBD1 matches 7 bases. Germline CDR1 reads SGHTS; CDR2 reads YDEGEE. J gave up 2 bases and V 4 bases, and 8 bases lay outside the gene matches. The CDR3 has 15 residues.

This clone was detected a few times. This sequence joins TRBV6-4 and TRBJ1-1, with D uncertain. Deletions cut 6 bases from V and 6 bases from J, with 17 bases between. This CDR3 has 14 residues. The germline CDR1 and CDR2 sequences are MRHNA and SNTAGT. The CDR3 DNA reads TGTGCCAGCAGGCACTTCCTTCAAAGGCCTGAAGCTTTCTTT. It is translated as CASRHFLQRPEAFF.

In its sample, this clone ranks as medium-sized. The chain links TRBV25-1 to TRBJ1-2, with D possibly TRBD1 on 6 matching bases. The CDR3 extends over 14 amino acids. From germline, CDR1 is MGHDK and CDR2 SYGVNS. Trimming left V 4 bases short and J 3 bases short, with 12 bases between. In nucleotides, the CDR3 is TGTGCCAGCAGTGTGGGAAGGACAGACTATGGCTACACCTTC. Protein sequence: CASSVGRTDYGYTF.